Each of the 16 T cell receptor beta chains below was sequenced from the same sample in a study of CD8+CD57+ T cells in acquired aplastic anemia. Patients chosen for sequencing had CD8+CD57+ cells that had expanded, as shown by flow cytometry. TCR beta VDJ and CDR3 were profiled, and genomic DNA was the template. A single record per CDR3 protein comes from TCRdb applying MiXCR to the reads. The table records about 160,000 distinct CDR3 sequences, 40% to 50% of them present only once. Sequences were obtained from sorted CD4+, CD8+, or CD8+CD57+ T cells (not recorded which) from PBMCs. The receptors stem from a human donor with aplastic anemia.

This clonotype was seen a few times. V is TRBV10-3 and J is TRBJ2-3; D is uncertain. Germline loops: CDR1 ENHRY, CDR2 SYGVKD. The V and J ends lost 0 bases and 2 bases respectively, with 12 bases between them. This CDR3 has 16 residues. The CDR3 loop reads CAISESRAVFTDTQYF. The CDR3 coding sequence is TGTGCCATCAGTGAGTCGCGAGCTGTATTCACAGATACGCAGTATTTT.

The V and J genes are TRBV9 and TRBJ2-5; 10 nucleotides agree with TRBD2. This CDR3 has 20 amino acids. V dropped 0 bases and J dropped 1; count of bases not matched to a gene: 15. CDR1 SGDLS and CDR2 YYNGEE come from the germline V gene. The CDR3 DNA reads TGTGCCAGCAGCGTAGCCAAGGGGGCTAGCGGGAGCTGGGGCCAAGAGACCCAGTACTTC. As protein: CASSVAKGASGSWGQETQYF.

The chain carries TRBV5-4 and TRBJ2-7, with D tentatively TRBD1 (5 bases). V was cut by 5 bases and J by 2 bases, with 17 bases left in between. The CDR3 runs 15 residues. Germline-derived CDR1 and CDR2 are SGHNT and YYREEE (reference sequence). The CDR3 loop reads CASSLGRQGAYEQYF. Written as DNA, the CDR3 is TGTGCCAGCAGTTTAGGGCGGCAGGGCGCCTACGAGCAGTACTTC.

In this sample, this clonotype turned up many times. V usage is TRBV9 and J usage is TRBJ2-3; no clear D gene. CDR1 SGDLS and CDR2 YYNGEE come from the germline V gene. V was shortened by 0 bases and J by 3 bases, with 11 bases between the two germline ends. The CDR3 runs to 15 residues. Here the CDR3 reads CASSVVSGVTDTQYF. DNA of the CDR3: TGTGCCAGCAGCGTAGTTTCAGGTGTAACAGATACGCAGTATTTT.

The chain couples TRBV20-1 to TRBJ2-7, with D perhaps TRBD2 (6 bases). This CDR3 contains 13 residues. CDR1 is DFQATT and CDR2 is SNEGSKA in the germline V gene (reference sequence). The germline V and J ends were trimmed by 4 bases and 2 bases, with 12 bases remaining between them. As DNA, the CDR3 is TGCAGTGCTATTCCGGAGGGAACCTACGAGCAGTACTTC. Translating it yields CSAIPEGTYEQYF.

This clonotype showed up many times. V is TRBV6-2 or TRBV6-3 and J is TRBJ1-5; 7 bases fit TRBD1. V lost 6 bases, J lost 2 bases, and 7 bases stayed unmatched. The length of the CDR3 is 15 residues. CDR1 is MNHEY, CDR2 SVGEGT, per germline. The CDR3 DNA is TGTGCCAGCAGAACCCGGACAGGCGGCAATCAGCCCCAGCATTTT. Translating it yields CASRTRTGGNQPQHF.

This clonotype appeared a few times. The chain couples TRBV3-1 to TRBJ2-5; 8 nucleotides line up with TRBD1. V lost 4 bases to trimming and J lost 9 bases; unmatched junction nucleotides: 16. Germline loops: CDR1 LGHDT, CDR2 YNNKEL (reference sequence). The CDR3 is made up of 16 amino acids. The chain's CDR3 is CASSLRTGSVLGAQYF. In DNA form, the CDR3 reads TGTGCCAGCAGCCTACGGACAGGGTCCGTTTTGGGGGCCCAGTACTTC.

This chain uses TRBV10-2 with TRBJ1-2; D ambiguous. This CDR3 comprises 13 residues. Germline V gives CDR1 WSHSY, CDR2 SAAADI. Between the trimmed V and J ends, which lost 4 bases and 2 bases, there was a span of 8 bases. The CDR3 reads CASSGVVNYGYTF. Here the CDR3 DNA reads TGCGCCAGCAGTGGAGTGGTAAACTATGGCTACACCTTC.

The genes are TRBV29-1 and TRBJ2-1; tentatively, D is TRBD2 (5 bases). The length of the CDR3 is 12 residues. Trimming took off 1 base at V and 4 bases at J, with 5 bases between the two ends. Germline CDR1 SQVTM, CDR2 ANQGSEA. CDR3 loop: CSVEAGYNEQFF. DNA for the CDR3: TGCAGCGTTGAAGCGGGATACAATGAGCAGTTCTTC.

This clonotype was recorded only once. The chain is built from TRBV12-3 or TRBV12-4 and TRBJ2-2; 7 bases match TRBD2. CDR3 length: 14 amino acids. Trimming removed 5 bases from V and 7 bases from J; junction bases left unmatched: 7. This chain's CDR3 is CASSPGTTDGELFF. CDR3 nucleotides: TGTGCCAGCAGTCCCGGGACTACGGACGGGGAGCTGTTTTTT.

This clonotype came up many times. The chain is built from TRBV6-5 and TRBJ1-2; no clear D. The CDR3 spans 16 residues. Germline V gene sequence: CDR1 MNHEY, CDR2 SVGAGI. The germline V and J ends were trimmed by 0 bases and 7 bases, with 18 bases remaining between them. CDR3 coding DNA: TGTGCCAGCAGTTACTCGGCGAAGGACTGGGTCACTGGCTACACCTTC. It translates to CASSYSAKDWVTGYTF.

The chain couples TRBV20-1 to TRBJ2-2, with TRBD1 identical over 9 bases. The CDR3 is 14 amino acids. The germline gives CDR1 DFQATT, CDR2 SNEGSKA (reference sequence). V was clipped by 5 bases and J by 6 bases; unmatched bases: 7. The CDR3 DNA reads as TGCAGTGCTCGGGACAGGGTAATTCCCGGGGAGCTGTTTTTT. This translates into CSARDRVIPGELFF.

Here the CDR3 DNA reads TGTGCCATCAGAGACGCCGTGGGAAACACCATATATTTT. This encodes CAIRDAVGNTIYF. V gene TRBV10-3 combines with J gene TRBJ1-3; D gene ambiguous. V shed 6 bases and J shed 4 bases, with 10 bases lying between them. Per the germline V gene, CDR1 is ENHRY and CDR2 is SYGVKD. This CDR3 has 13 amino acids.

Ten or more counts support this clonotype. At one of its ends the junction is not consistent with the germline gene, which may arise from a read error. The chain uses TRBV7-7 and TRBJ1-2; 8 bases line up with TRBD1. The germline gives CDR1 SSHAT, CDR2 FNYEAQ (reference sequence). There are 17 residues in the CDR3. CDR3 region: CASSYPGTGPSNYGYTF. The DNA for the CDR3 is TGTGCTAGCAGTTACCCCGGGACAGGTCCTTCTAACTATGGCTACACCTTC.

The chain carries TRBV10-2 and TRBJ2-3; D could derive from TRBD1 or TRBD2 (6 bases each). There are 14 residues in the CDR3. V was trimmed by 8 bases and J by 4 bases, leaving 16 bases between them. Germline lookup yields CDR1 WSHSY and CDR2 SAAADI. The CDR3 nucleotides read TGCGCCAGCGTTGGAGAGGGGGGTGCAGATACGCAGTATTTT. This translates into CASVGEGGADTQYF.

This clonotype was seen ten or more times. Compared with germline, one end of the junction differs, possibly owing to a read error. The rearrangement uses TRBV5-1 and TRBJ1-1; D is unclear. The germline V gene encodes CDR1 SGHRS and CDR2 YFSETQ. The CDR3 spans 13 residues. The CDR3 region has the DNA TGCGCCAGCAGATTGGCGCTAAACACTGAAGCTTTCTTT. Its translation: CASRLALNTEAFF.